The clone carrying this T cell receptor beta chain has ten or more counts. What it recognizes is unknown. V shed 6 bases and J 8 bases; nucleotides not matched to a gene: 10. The length of the CDR3 is 15 residues. Germline lookup yields CDR1 MDHEN and CDR2 SYDVKM. These data come from a study of regulatory T cells in long-lasting Graves disease. Across the study: Treatment with antithyroid drugs for over 5 years, together with positive TSH receptor antibodies, meant persistent Graves' disease.

Library construction for TCR beta used iRepertoire HTBI primers and Arm-PCR of CDR3 regions. Source study methods: Spanning all samples, the identified segments comprised approximately 60 TRBV and over 13 TRBJ. TCRdb independently ran MiXCR on the multiplex PCR reads; one entry per CDR3 protein. The V and J calls shown here were made by TCRdb, not taken from the authors' results. In the table there are around 460,000 distinct CDR3 sequences, 20% to 25% of which are singletons. Study-wide results and caveats: Favored gene segments in persistent disease were TRBV28, TRBJ1-2 and TRBJ2-5.

The time point denotes: persistent/refractory GD, antithyroid drugs over 5 years with positive TRAb. Making the TCR library involved RNA that had been extracted from PBMCs. An endocrinology unit in Xi'an, China, supplied the patients. The rearrangement uses TRBV28 and TRBJ1-6, with 7 positions matching TRBD1. Specimen: peripheral blood mononuclear cells (PBMCs), collected when the disease was refractory, from a patient treated with antithyroid drugs. This TCR derives from a female donor with Graves disease. CDR3 nucleotide sequence: TGTGCCAGCAGGACACAGGGGCGAATGGATTCACCCCTCCACTTT. Translation gives CASRTQGRMDSPLHF. Filled out from reference TRBV28 and TRBJ1-6, the complete variable domain reads DVKVTQSSRYLVKRTGEKVFLECVQDMDHENMFWYRQDPGLGLRLIYFSYDVKMKEKGDIPEGYSVSREKKERFSLILESASTNQTSMYLCASRTQGRMDSPLHFGNGTRLTVT.